This TCR beta chain was sequenced in a study of shared clonotypes between healthy human individuals. Here immunoSEQ multiplex PCR was the method, and the copy in TCRdb shows in-frame clones only, minus some. The data hold some 1,400,000 clones, with approximately 96% observed a single time. The CDR3 has 15 amino acids. Germline V gene lookup returns CDR1 LGHNA and CDR2 YSLEER. Deletions cut 2 bases from V and 3 bases from J, with 14 bases between. This clone was observed a single time. The V gene is TRBV4-3, the J gene TRBJ2-7; D may be TRBD2 (5 bases). The sequence derives from a man aged 25-45 years in good health. Sequenced: naive CD4+ T cells sorted from blood. Indicated subset: CD45RA+ positively selected. The CDR3, as DNA: TGCGCCAGCAGCCAACTACCGGGATCGGTCTACGAGCAGTACTTC. Its protein is CASSQLPGSVYEQYF.